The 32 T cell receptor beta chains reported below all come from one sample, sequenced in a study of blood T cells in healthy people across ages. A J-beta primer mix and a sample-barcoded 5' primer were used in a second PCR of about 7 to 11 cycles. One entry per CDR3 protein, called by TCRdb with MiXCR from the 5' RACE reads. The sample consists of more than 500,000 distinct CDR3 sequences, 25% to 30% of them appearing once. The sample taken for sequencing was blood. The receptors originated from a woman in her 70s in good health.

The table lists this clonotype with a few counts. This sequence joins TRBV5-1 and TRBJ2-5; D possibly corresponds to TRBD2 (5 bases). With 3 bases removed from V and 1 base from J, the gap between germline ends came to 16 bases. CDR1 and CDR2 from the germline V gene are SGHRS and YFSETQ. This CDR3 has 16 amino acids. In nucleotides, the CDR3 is TGCGCCAGCAGCTCTGGCGCGTCTAGCCGCCAAGAGACCCAGTACTTC. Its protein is CASSSGASSRQETQYF.

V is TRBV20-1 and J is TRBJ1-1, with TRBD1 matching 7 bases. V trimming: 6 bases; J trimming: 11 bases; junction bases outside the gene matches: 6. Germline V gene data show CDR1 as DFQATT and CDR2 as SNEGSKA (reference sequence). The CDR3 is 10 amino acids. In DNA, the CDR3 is TGCAGTGCCTTCGACAGGGATGCTTTCTTT. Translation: CSAFDRDAFF.

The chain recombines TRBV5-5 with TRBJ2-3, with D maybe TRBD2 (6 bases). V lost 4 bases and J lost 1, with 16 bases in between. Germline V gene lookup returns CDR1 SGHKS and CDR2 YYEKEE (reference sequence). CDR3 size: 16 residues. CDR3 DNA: TGTGCCAGCAGCGGAGGGACCGATTTCCGCACAGATACGCAGTATTTT. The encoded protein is CASSGGTDFRTDTQYF. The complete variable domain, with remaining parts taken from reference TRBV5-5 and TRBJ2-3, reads DAGVTQSPTHLIKTRGQQVTLRCSPISGHKSVSWYQQVLGQGPQFIFQYYEKEERGRGNFPDRFSARQFPNYSSELNVNALLLGDSALYLCASSGGTDFRTDTQYFGPGTRLTVL.

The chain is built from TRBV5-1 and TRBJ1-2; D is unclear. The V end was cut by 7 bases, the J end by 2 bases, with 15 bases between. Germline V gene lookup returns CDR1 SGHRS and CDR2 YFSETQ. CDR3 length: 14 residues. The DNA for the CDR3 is TGCGCCAGCGGGAATGGACGGGGAAACTATGGCTACACCTTC. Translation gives CASGNGRGNYGYTF.

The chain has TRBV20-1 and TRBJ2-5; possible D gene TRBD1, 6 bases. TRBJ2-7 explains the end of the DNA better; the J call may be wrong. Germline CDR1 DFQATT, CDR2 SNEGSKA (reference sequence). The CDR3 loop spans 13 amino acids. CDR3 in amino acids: CSATKDSTYEQYF. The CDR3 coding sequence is TGCAGTGCTACCAAGGACAGCACCTACGAGCAGTACTTC.

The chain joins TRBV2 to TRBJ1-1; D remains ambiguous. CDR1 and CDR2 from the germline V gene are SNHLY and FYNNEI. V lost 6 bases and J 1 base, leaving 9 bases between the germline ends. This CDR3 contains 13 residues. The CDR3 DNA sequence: TGTGCCAGCAGCGAGGGATCGAACACTGAAGCTTTCTTT. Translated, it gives CASSEGSNTEAFF.

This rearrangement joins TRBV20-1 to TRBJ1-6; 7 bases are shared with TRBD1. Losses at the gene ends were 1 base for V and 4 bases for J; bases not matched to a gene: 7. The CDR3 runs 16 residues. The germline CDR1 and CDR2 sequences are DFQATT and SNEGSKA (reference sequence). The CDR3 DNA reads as TGCAGTGCTAGAGGGGAATCGACAGGGTATAATTCACCCCTCCACTTT. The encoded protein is CSARGESTGYNSPLHF.

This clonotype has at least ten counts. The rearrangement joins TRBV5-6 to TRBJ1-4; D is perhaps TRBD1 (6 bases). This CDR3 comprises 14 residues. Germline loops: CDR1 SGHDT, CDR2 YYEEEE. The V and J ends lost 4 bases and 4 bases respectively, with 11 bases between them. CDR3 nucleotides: TGTGCCAGCAGCCAACAGGGAGGTAATGAAAAACTGTTTTTT. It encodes CASSQQGGNEKLFF.

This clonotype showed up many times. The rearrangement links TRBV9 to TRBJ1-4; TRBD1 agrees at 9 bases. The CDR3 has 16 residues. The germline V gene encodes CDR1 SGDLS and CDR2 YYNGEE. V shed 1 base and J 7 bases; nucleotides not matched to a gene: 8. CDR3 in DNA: TGTGCCAGCAGCGTAACAGGGGGCGCCGCGGGTGAAAAACTGTTTTTT. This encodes CASSVTGGAAGEKLFF.

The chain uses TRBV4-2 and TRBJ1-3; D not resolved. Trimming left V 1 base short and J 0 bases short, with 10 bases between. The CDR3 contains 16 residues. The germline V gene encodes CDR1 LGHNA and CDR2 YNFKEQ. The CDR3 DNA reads TGTGCCAGCAGCCAAGGAACCTCTGTCTCTGGAAACACCATATATTTT. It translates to CASSQGTSVSGNTIYF.

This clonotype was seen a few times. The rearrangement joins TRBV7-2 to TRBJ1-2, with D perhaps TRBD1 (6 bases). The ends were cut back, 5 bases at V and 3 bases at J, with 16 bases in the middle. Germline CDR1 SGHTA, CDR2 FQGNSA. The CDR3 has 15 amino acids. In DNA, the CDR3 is TGTGCCAGCAGCCCTTACAGGGCGGGGGACTATGGCTACACCTTC. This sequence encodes CASSPYRAGDYGYTF.

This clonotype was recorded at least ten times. CDR3 sequence reads: CASSSDGGTYNEQFF. DNA for the CDR3: TGTGCCAGCAGCTCGGACGGGGGCACCTACAATGAGCAGTTCTTC. J is TRBJ2-1 and V is TRBV7-9; D may match TRBD1 or TRBD2 (6 bases each). The germline V gene encodes CDR1 SEHNR and CDR2 FQNEAQ (reference sequence). The CDR3 is made up of 15 amino acids. Trimming took off 4 bases at V and 2 bases at J, with 12 bases between the two ends.

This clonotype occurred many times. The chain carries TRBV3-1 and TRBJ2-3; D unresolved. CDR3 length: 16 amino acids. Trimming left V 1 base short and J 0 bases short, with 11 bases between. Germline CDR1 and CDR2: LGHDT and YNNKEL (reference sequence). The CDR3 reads CASSQAGGASTDTQYF. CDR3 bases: TGTGCCAGCAGCCAAGCTGGCGGAGCTAGCACAGATACGCAGTATTTT.

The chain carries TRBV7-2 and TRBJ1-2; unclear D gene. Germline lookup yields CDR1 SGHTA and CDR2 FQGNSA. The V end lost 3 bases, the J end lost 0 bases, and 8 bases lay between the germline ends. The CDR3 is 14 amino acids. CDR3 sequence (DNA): TGTGCCAGCAGCTTTTCGGAAGCTAACTATGGCTACACCTTC. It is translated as CASSFSEANYGYTF.

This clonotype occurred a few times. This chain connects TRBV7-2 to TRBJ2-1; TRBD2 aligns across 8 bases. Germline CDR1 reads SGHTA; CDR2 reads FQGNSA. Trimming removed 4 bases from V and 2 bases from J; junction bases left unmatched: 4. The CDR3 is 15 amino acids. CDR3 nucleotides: TGTGCCAGCAGCTCACGGGGGGGGACCTACAATGAGCAGTTCTTC. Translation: CASSSRGGTYNEQFF.

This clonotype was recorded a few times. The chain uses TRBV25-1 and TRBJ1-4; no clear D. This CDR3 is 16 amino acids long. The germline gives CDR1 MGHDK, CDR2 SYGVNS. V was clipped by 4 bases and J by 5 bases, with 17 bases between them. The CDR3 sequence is CASSVYSPGRNEKLFF. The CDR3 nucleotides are TGTGCCAGCAGTGTCTATAGTCCGGGCCGAAATGAAAAACTGTTTTTT.

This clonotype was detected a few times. CDR3 amino acids: CASSPQGQSTGELFF. CDR3 nucleotides: TGCGCCAGCAGCCCCCAGGGACAGAGCACCGGGGAGCTGTTTTTT. This chain uses TRBV4-3 with TRBJ2-2, with 7 bases matching TRBD1. The CDR3 covers 15 residues. The V and J ends lost 4 bases and 4 bases, in that order; junction bases with no gene match: 6. Germline V gene sequence: CDR1 LGHNA, CDR2 YSLEER.

The CDR3 reads CASSYNGWGQPQHF. DNA of the CDR3: TGTGCCAGCAGTTACAACGGGTGGGGTCAGCCCCAGCATTTT. The chain uses TRBV6-2 or TRBV6-3 and TRBJ1-5; D is uncertain. Looked up from germline, CDR1 is MNHEY and CDR2 is SVGEGT. CDR3 size: 14 residues. Deletions cut 2 bases from V and 6 bases from J, with 11 bases between.

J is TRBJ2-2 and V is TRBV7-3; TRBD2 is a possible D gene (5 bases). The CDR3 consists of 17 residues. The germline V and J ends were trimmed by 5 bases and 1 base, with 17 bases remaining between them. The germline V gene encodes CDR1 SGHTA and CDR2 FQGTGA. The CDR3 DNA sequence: TGTGCCAGCAGCCAAAGTGGGATGGGGAGGAACACCGGGGAGCTGTTTTTT. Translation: CASSQSGMGRNTGELFF.

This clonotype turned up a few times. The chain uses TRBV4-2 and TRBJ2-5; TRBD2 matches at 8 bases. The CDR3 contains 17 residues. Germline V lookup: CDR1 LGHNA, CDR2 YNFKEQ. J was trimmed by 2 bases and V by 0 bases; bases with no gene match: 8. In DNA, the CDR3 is TGTGCCAGCAGCCAAGATACGAGCGGGGGTGGTCAAGAGACCCAGTACTTC. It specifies CASSQDTSGGGQETQYF.

The CDR3 sequence is CASSLNNNEQFF. As DNA, the CDR3 is TGTGCCAGCAGCTTAAACAACAATGAGCAGTTCTTC. J is TRBJ2-1 and V is TRBV7-3; D gene ambiguous. The CDR3 runs to 12 residues. Germline V gene data show CDR1 as SGHTA and CDR2 as FQGTGA. V was cut by 1 base and J by 5 bases, with 3 bases left in between.

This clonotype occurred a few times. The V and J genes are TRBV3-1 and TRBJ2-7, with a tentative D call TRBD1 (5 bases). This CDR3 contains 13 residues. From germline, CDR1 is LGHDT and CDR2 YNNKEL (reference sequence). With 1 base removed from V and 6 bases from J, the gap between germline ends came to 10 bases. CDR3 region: CASSQAQGIEQYF. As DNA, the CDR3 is TGTGCCAGCAGCCAAGCTCAGGGTATCGAGCAGTACTTC.

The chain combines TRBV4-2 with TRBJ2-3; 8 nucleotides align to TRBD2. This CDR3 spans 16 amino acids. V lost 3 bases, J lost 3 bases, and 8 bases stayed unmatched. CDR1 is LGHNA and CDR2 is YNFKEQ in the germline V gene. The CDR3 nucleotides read TGTGCCAGCAGCCAGCGCGGGGGGATGGCTACAGATACGCAGTATTTT. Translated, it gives CASSQRGGMATDTQYF.

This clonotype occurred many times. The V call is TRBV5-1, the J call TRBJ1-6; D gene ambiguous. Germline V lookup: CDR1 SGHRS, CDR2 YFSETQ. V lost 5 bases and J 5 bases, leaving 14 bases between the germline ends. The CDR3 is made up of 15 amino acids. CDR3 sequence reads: CASSNREGHNSPLHF. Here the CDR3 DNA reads TGCGCCAGCAGTAACAGAGAGGGTCATAATTCACCCCTCCACTTT.

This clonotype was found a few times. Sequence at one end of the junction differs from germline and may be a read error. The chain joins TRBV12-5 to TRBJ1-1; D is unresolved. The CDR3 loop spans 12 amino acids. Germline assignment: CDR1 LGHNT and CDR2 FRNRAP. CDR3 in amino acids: CARGLTTLGAFF. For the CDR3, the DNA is TGTGCTCGTGGTCTTACCACCCTGGGGGCTTTCTTT.

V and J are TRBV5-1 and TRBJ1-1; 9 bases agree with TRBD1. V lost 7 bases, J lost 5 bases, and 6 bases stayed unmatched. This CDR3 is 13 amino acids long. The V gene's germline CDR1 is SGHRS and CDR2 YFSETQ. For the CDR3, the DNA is TGCGCCAGCGGACAGGGGCTGAGGACTGAAGCTTTCTTT. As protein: CASGQGLRTEAFF.

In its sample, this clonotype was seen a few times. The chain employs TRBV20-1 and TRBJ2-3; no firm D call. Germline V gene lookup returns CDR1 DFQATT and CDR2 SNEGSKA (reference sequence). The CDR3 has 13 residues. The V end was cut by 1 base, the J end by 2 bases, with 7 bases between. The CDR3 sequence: CSARGGHTDTQYF. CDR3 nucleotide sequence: TGCAGTGCTAGAGGTGGGCACACAGATACGCAGTATTTT.

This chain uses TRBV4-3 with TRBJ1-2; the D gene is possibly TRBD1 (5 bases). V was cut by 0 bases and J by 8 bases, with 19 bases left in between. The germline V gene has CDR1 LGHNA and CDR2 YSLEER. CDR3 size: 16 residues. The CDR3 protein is CASSQDRASQTMGYTF. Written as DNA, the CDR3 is TGCGCCAGCAGCCAAGACAGGGCCTCCCAAACTATGGGCTACACCTTC.

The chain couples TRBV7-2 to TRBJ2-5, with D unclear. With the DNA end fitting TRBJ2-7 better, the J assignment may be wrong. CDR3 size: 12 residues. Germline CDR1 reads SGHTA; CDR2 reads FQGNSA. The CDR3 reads CASSLAGPEQYF. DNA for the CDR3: TGTGCCAGCAGCTTAGCAGGACCCGAGCAGTACTTC.

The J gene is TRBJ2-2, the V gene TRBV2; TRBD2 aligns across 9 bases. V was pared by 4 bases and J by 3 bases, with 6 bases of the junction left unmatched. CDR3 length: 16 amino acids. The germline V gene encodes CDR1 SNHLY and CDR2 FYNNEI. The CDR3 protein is CASSVLAGTHTGELFF. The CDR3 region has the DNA TGTGCCAGCAGTGTGCTAGCGGGGACTCACACCGGGGAGCTGTTTTTT. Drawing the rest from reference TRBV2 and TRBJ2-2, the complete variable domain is EPEVTQTPSHQVTQMGQEVILRCVPISNHLYFYWYRQILGQKVEFLVSFYNNEISEKSEIFDDQFSVERPDGSNFTLKIRSTKLEDSAMYFCASSVLAGTHTGELFFGEGSRLTVL.

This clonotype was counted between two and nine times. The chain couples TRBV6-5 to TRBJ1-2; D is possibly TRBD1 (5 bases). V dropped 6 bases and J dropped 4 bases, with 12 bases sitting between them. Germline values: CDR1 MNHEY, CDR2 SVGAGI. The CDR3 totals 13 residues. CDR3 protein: CASSPGFAYGYTF. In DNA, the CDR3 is TGTGCCAGCAGCCCAGGGTTCGCCTATGGCTACACCTTC.

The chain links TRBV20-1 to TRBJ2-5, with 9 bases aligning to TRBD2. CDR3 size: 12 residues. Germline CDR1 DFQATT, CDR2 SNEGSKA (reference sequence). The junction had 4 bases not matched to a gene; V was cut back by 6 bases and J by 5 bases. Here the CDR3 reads CSAIAGVETQYF. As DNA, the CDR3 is TGCAGTGCAATAGCGGGGGTGGAGACCCAGTACTTC.